The sequence of this T cell receptor (beta chain) was determined in a study of T-cell memory formation after mild COVID-19. About the study: Most TCR clusters belonged to a single donor.

TCR alpha and TCR beta cDNA libraries carrying sample barcodes and UMIs were produced by 5'RACE using constant-segment primers. TCRdb itself ran the 5' RACE reads through MiXCR, one entry per CDR3 protein. The table has under 50,000 distinct CDR3 sequences, 25% to 30% seen once. The length of the CDR3 is 16 residues. Germline V gives CDR1 SNHLY, CDR2 FYNNEI. V dropped 5 bases and J dropped 3; count of bases not matched to a gene: 9. Note on this clonotype: Its antigen is as yet unknown.

The study, taken as a whole, reports: Among CD4+ contracting clones, most were CM and EM, and CD8+ ones EMRA. Cross-reactive memory apparently joined, as some responding clones appeared in pre-infection memory.

Sequencing used PBMCs or a T cell subset sorted from them (not recorded which). The clonotype comes from a man aged 18 to 29 who had mild COVID-19 (a few samples of this study predate the infection). Cell type and time point are not known. The chain employs TRBV2 and TRBJ2-3, with 9 bases matching TRBD1. The CDR3 DNA reads TGTGCCAGCAGTCCAATCGGGACAGGGCGAACAGATACGCAGTATTTT. Encoded protein: CASSPIGTGRTDTQYF. The whole variable domain, filled in from reference TRBV2 and TRBJ2-3, reads EPEVTQTPSHQVTQMGQEVILRCVPISNHLYFYWYRQILGQKVEFLVSFYNNEISEKSEIFDDQFSVERPDGSNFTLKIRSTKLEDSAMYFCASSPIGTGRTDTQYFGPGTRLTVL.